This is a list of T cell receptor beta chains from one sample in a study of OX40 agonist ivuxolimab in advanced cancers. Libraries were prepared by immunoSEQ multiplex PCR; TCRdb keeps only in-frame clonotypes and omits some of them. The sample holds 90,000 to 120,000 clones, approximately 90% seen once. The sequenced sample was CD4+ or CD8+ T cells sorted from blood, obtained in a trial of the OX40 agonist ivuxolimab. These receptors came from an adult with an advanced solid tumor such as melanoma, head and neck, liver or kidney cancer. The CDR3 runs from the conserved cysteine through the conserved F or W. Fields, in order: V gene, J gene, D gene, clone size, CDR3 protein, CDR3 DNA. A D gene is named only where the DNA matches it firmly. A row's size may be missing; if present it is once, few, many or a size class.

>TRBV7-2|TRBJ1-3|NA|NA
CASSFTPGLTGNTIYF
TGTGCCAGCAGCTTTACGCCGGGCCTAACTGGAAACACCATATATTTT
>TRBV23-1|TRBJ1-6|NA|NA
CASTRGRVLYNSPLHF
TGCGCCAGCACAAGAGGGAGGGTCCTTTATAATTCACCCCTCCACTTT
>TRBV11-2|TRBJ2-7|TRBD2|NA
CASSLGSGATYEQYF
TGTGCCAGCAGCTTGGGGAGCGGGGCTACCTACGAGCAGTACTTC
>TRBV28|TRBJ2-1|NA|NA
CASTLRFLNNEQFF
TGTGCCAGCACCTTAAGGTTCCTGAACAATGAGCAGTTCTTC
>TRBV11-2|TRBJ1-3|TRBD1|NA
CASSFTQGHSGNTIYF
TGTGCCAGCAGCTTTACACAGGGGCATTCAGGAAACACCATATATTTT
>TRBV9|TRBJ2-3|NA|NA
CASSVSGHTDTQYF
TGTGCCAGCAGCGTAAGCGGGCACACAGATACGCAGTATTTT
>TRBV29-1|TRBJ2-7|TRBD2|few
CSVDLAGGYEQYF
TGCAGCGTTGATCTAGCGGGGGGCTACGAGCAGTACTTC
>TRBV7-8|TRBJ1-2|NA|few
CASSLDTDYGYTF
TGTGCCAGCAGCTTAGACACGGACTATGGCTACACCTTC
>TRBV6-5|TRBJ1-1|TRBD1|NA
CASRGRGQPTAEAFF
TGTGCCAGCAGAGGCCGGGGACAGCCCACGGCTGAAGCTTTCTTT
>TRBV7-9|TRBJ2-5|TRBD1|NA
CASSSGTGVQETQYF
TGTGCCAGCAGCTCCGGGACAGGGGTCCAAGAGACCCAGTACTTC
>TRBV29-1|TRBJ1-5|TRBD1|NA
CSVRTGGGNQPQHF
TGCAGCGTCAGGACAGGGGGCGGCAATCAGCCCCAGCATTTT
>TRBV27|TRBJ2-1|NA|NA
CASSLFVSGRSYNEQFF
TGTGCCAGCAGTTTATTTGTCTCAGGCAGGTCCTACAATGAGCAGTTCTTC